This paragraph reports one TCR beta chain. Its antigen remains unknown. These data come from a study of T cell responses to AZD1222 COVID-19 vaccine. Study outcomes and limitations: No day 14 peak samples; only post-peak repertoires were characterized. Recipients of AZD1222 seropositive at baseline numbered only 5 to 7. Spike-specific TCR breadth and depth both grew after two AZD1222 doses.

Sequencing was performed with immunoSEQ multiplex PCR; in TCRdb, only in-frame clones are kept and a portion is missing. The data hold 100,000 to 120,000 clones, with less than 90% observed a single time. Germline V gene data show CDR1 as SGHRS and CDR2 as YFSETQ. Trimming stripped 4 bases from V and 4 bases from J, with 11 bases between. The length of the CDR3 is 13 residues. This specimen consisted of peripheral blood, obtained on day 0 of AZD1222 vaccination. This TCR came from an adult in good health. V usage is TRBV5-1 and J usage is TRBJ1-2; D unresolved. The CDR3 DNA reads as TGCGCCAGCAGCCGGGCGGACGGCTATGGCTACACCTTC. Translating gives CASSRADGYGYTF.